This T cell receptor (beta chain) was profiled in a study of siplizumab effects on memory and regulatory T cells. This clone turned up a few times. The antigen is unknown. Study-wide results and caveats: Both greater diversity than memory cells and a major contribution to the alloresponse seemed to characterize naive T cells. The mapping of alloreactive clones to unstimulated subsets covered only a minor fraction of them.

Measured with immunoSEQ multiplex PCR; TCRdb has only the in-frame clones, and not every one. The table records 100,000 or so clones, 80% to 95% of them present only once. V shed 2 bases and J shed 8 bases, with 15 bases lying between them. This CDR3 contains 14 residues. Looked up from germline, CDR1 is SEHNR and CDR2 is FQNEAQ (reference sequence). Sequencing was carried out using CD4+ T cells sorted from blood. The TCR was taken from a human donor in good health. The V call is TRBV7-9, the J call TRBJ1-2, with D possibly matching TRBD1 (5 bases). The chain's CDR3 is CASSLKGGASGYTF. CDR3 nucleotide sequence: TGTGCCAGCAGCTTAAAGGGAGGGGCCTCGGGCTACACCTTC.